The 11 T cell receptor beta chains given below trace back to one sample, sequenced in a study of OX40 agonist ivuxolimab in advanced cancers. TCRdb's table, derived via immunoSEQ multiplex PCR, lists solely in-frame clones and lacks some. The repertoire holds around 140,000 clones, more than 85% seen once, with under 1.3% in the top ten. The source was CD4+ or CD8+ T cells sorted from blood, collected in a trial of the OX40 agonist ivuxolimab. The receptors shown here come from an adult with an advanced solid tumor such as melanoma, head and neck, liver or kidney cancer.

The chain uses TRBV2 and TRBJ2-7; possible D gene TRBD1, 5 bases. Germline-derived CDR1 and CDR2 are SNHLY and FYNNEI. V was trimmed by 4 bases and J by 4 bases, leaving 8 bases between them. The CDR3 spans 12 residues. The CDR3 is CASSADSYEQYF. The CDR3 DNA follows: TGTGCCAGCAGTGCCGACAGTTACGAGCAGTACTTC.

The chain uses TRBV28 and TRBJ1-6; D gene uncertain. Looked up from germline, CDR1 is MDHEN and CDR2 is SYDVKM. Trimming removed 4 bases at V and 9 bases at J, with 4 bases between. The CDR3 loop spans 11 amino acids. CDR3 nucleotide sequence: TGTGCCAGCAGTTCTACTTCACCCCTCCACTTT. It is translated as CASSSTSPLHF.

This chain links TRBV6-5 with TRBJ1-2; 7 nucleotides align to TRBD1. This CDR3 is 13 amino acids long. Trimming cost V 6 bases and J 7 bases; bases outside gene matches: 8. Germline lookup yields CDR1 MNHEY and CDR2 SVGAGI. CDR3 nucleotide sequence: TGTGCCAGCAGCCAAGGGGGCGAAGGTGGCTACACCTTC. The encoded protein is CASSQGGEGGYTF.

J is TRBJ1-6 and V is TRBV4-3, with no clear D. Trimming cost V 0 bases and J 9 bases, with 9 bases left between them. This CDR3 has 14 amino acids. The germline gives CDR1 LGHNA, CDR2 YSLEER. Here the CDR3 DNA reads TGCGCCAGCAGCCAAGATCCCCTGGGTTCACCCCTCCACTTT. It codes for CASSQDPLGSPLHF.

The chain couples TRBV6-1 to TRBJ2-3; 8 nucleotides align to TRBD2. There are 14 residues in the CDR3. Germline V gene sequence: CDR1 MNHNS, CDR2 SASEGT. V trimming: 6 bases; J trimming: 4 bases; junction bases outside the gene matches: 6. CDR3 nucleotide sequence: TGTGCCAGCAGCCCAGCGGGAGTTCCAGATACGCAGTATTTT. Translation gives CASSPAGVPDTQYF.

The CDR3 DNA sequence: TGCGCCAGCAGCCAAGTGGGGACAGGGAGAAACGAGCAGTTCTTC. Encoded protein: CASSQVGTGRNEQFF. This chain links TRBV4-1 with TRBJ2-1; 9 bases fit TRBD1. Unmatched junction bases numbered 8, after V lost 1 base and J lost 10 bases. CDR1 and CDR2 from the germline V gene are MGHRA and YSYEKL. The CDR3 is made up of 15 amino acids.

The chain has TRBV27 and TRBJ2-7; a weak D match, TRBD1 (5 bases). From germline, CDR1 is MNHEY and CDR2 SMNVEV (reference sequence). CDR3 length: 14 residues. V shed 2 bases and J shed 1 base, with 9 bases lying between them. CDR3 loop: CASSLRQSSYEQYF. CDR3 sequence (DNA): TGTGCCAGCAGTTTAAGACAGTCTTCCTACGAGCAGTACTTC.

This clone was counted once. At one end the junction does not follow the germline gene, possibly because of a read error. V gene TRBV7-9 combines with J gene TRBJ2-5, with D possibly called TRBD1 or TRBD2 (5 bases each). The germline V gene encodes CDR1 SEHNR and CDR2 FQNEAQ (reference sequence). CDR3 size: 16 residues. This chain's CDR3 is CANSGRLGQGGETQYF. DNA for the CDR3: TGTGCCAACAGCGGCCGCCTTGGGCAGGGCGGCGAGACCCAGTACTTC.

Only one count was recorded for this clone. V is TRBV7-8 and J is TRBJ1-4; D is perhaps TRBD1 (6 bases). Trimming took off 4 bases at V and 7 bases at J, with 13 bases between the two ends. The CDR3 consists of 14 residues. CDR1 SGHVS and CDR2 FQNEAQ come from the germline V gene. The CDR3 loop reads CASSSTGRGEKLFF. For the CDR3, the DNA is TGTGCCAGCAGCTCTACAGGGAGAGGTGAAAAACTGTTTTTT.

V is TRBV7-2 and J is TRBJ2-2; 7 bases are shared with TRBD2. CDR1 and CDR2 (germline): SGHTA, FQGNSA. CDR3 length equals 15 residues. V lost 6 bases to trimming and J lost 7 bases; unmatched junction nucleotides: 11. CDR3 sequence reads: CASSPLARGFGELFF. CDR3 sequence (DNA): TGTGCCAGCAGTCCACTAGCGAGGGGCTTCGGGGAGCTGTTTTTT.

The chain links TRBV7-2 to TRBJ1-1; unclear D gene. V lost 0 bases and J lost 5, with 10 bases in between. This CDR3 spans 14 amino acids. The germline CDR1 and CDR2 sequences are SGHTA and FQGNSA. CDR3 coding DNA: TGTGCCAGCAGCTTAGCGGCAGTAGGAACTGAAGCTTTCTTT. The encoded protein is CASSLAAVGTEAFF.